These 11 T cell receptor beta chains were sequenced from one sample in a study of memory CD4+ T cells and cytomegalovirus serostatus. Generated by immunoSEQ multiplex PCR, the TCRdb table keeps only in-frame clones and is missing some. The sample comprises about 64,000 clones, 75% to 80% of which are singletons, and about 1% rests with the top ten. The sort gate was single viable CD3+CD4+CD8-CD45RO+ cells for memory CD4+ T cells. Material: memory CD4+ T cells from blood. The source is an adult in good health and CMV-seronegative.

The rearrangement uses TRBV30 and TRBJ2-3; D may correspond to TRBD1 or TRBD2 (5 bases each). The CDR3 length is 16 residues. V shed 5 bases and J shed 1 base, with 19 bases lying between them. Germline lookup yields CDR1 GTSNPN and CDR2 SVGIG (reference sequence). The CDR3 reads CAWGEAGGFGTDTQYF. DNA for the CDR3: TGTGCCTGGGGAGAAGCTGGGGGTTTCGGCACAGATACGCAGTATTTT.

This chain uses TRBV19 with TRBJ1-4, with TRBD1 identical over 9 bases. Per the germline V gene, CDR1 is LNHDA and CDR2 is SQIVND (reference sequence). The length of the CDR3 is 16 residues. V dropped 3 bases and J dropped 5; count of bases not matched to a gene: 7. The chain's CDR3 is CASSIGPGTGNEKLFF. The CDR3 DNA reads TGTGCCAGTAGTATTGGGCCCGGGACAGGGAATGAAAAACTGTTTTTT.

The chain joins TRBV6-4 to TRBJ2-1; 8 bases match TRBD2. There are 13 residues in the CDR3. The V segment lost 6 bases and the J segment 6 bases; nucleotides outside the gene matches: 4. Germline loops: CDR1 MRHNA, CDR2 SNTAGT. In nucleotides, the CDR3 is TGTGCCAGCAGCTCAAGCGGGGGCAATGAGCAGTTCTTC. Amino acid sequence: CASSSSGGNEQFF.

The chain is built from TRBV4-1 and TRBJ1-4; D not resolved. V shed 1 base and J shed 0 bases, with 9 bases lying between them. Germline CDR1 reads MGHRA; CDR2 reads YSYEKL. This CDR3 contains 16 residues. CDR3 DNA sequence: TGCGCCAGCAGCCAAGGGACGGTTGCAACTAATGAAAAACTGTTTTTT. Protein product: CASSQGTVATNEKLFF.

The chain couples TRBV7-9 to TRBJ1-2; possible D gene TRBD1, 5 bases. Deletions cut 4 bases from V and 5 bases from J, with 14 bases between. The CDR3 covers 14 residues. CDR1 and CDR2 from the germline V gene are SEHNR and FQNEAQ (reference sequence). The CDR3 loop is CASSSFGTHYGYTF. Written as DNA, the CDR3 is TGTGCCAGCAGCTCTTTCGGGACTCATTATGGCTACACCTTC. The variable domain in full, with the rest retrieved from reference TRBV7-9 and TRBJ1-2, is DTGVSQNPRHKITKRGQNVTFRCDPISEHNRLYWYRQTLGQGPEFLTYFQNEAQLEKSRLLSDRFSAERPKGSFSTLEIQRTEQGDSAMYLCASSSFGTHYGYTFGSGTRLTVV.

This clone was counted a single time. The V and J genes are TRBV11-1 and TRBJ2-1; 8 nucleotides agree with TRBD2. V lost 1 base to trimming and J lost 7 bases; unmatched junction nucleotides: 12. The CDR3 is made up of 17 amino acids. Germline-derived CDR1 and CDR2 are SGHAT and FQDESV (reference sequence). The CDR3 nucleotides are TGTGCCAGCAGCTTAGTAGGCGGGGGGATTACGAGGAATGAGCAGTTCTTC. It yields the protein CASSLVGGGITRNEQFF.

The genes are TRBV30 and TRBJ2-2; TRBD2 matches 8 bases. This CDR3 has 16 amino acids. Germline assignment: CDR1 GTSNPN and CDR2 SVGIG (reference sequence). The trim removed 2 bases at V and 1 base at J, leaving 6 bases unmatched. The CDR3 here is CAWSRGTRMNTGELFF. The CDR3 nucleotides are TGTGCCTGGAGTCGCGGGACTAGAATGAACACCGGGGAGCTGTTTTTT.

V and J are TRBV18 and TRBJ2-6; D gene unclear. Germline V gene lookup returns CDR1 KGHSH and CDR2 LQKENI. The CDR3 length is 15 residues. Trimming removed 3 bases from V and 4 bases from J, with 10 bases in between. DNA for the CDR3: TGTGCCAGCTCACCTACCAGTTCGGGGGCCAACGTCCTGACTTTC. Translated: CASSPTSSGANVLTF.

This clone was recorded at least ten times. The J gene is TRBJ1-4, the V gene TRBV2; D gene ambiguous. With 6 bases removed from V and 8 bases from J, the gap between germline ends came to 13 bases. CDR1 SNHLY and CDR2 FYNNEI come from the germline V gene. CDR3 length: 13 amino acids. The CDR3 DNA reads as TGTGCCAGCAGAGTTGAGGTGGAGGAAAAACTGTTTTTT. Its protein product is CASRVEVEEKLFF.

There are a few counts of this clone. V and J are TRBV5-8 and TRBJ1-1; maybe TRBD1 (5 bases). There are 15 residues in the CDR3. Germline V lookup: CDR1 SGHTS, CDR2 YDEGEE. Trimming removed 0 bases from V and 0 bases from J, with 9 bases in between. The CDR3 coding sequence is TGTGCCAGCAGCTTGGGGTCAGGGATGAACACTGAAGCTTTCTTT. Translated, it gives CASSLGSGMNTEAFF.

The gene calls are TRBV6-5 and TRBJ2-7, with D unclear. In germline, CDR1 is MNHEY, CDR2 SVGAGI. The CDR3 has 15 amino acids. With 0 bases removed from V and 1 base from J, the gap between germline ends came to 10 bases. The CDR3 coding sequence is TGTGCCAGCAGTTACTCGGCCCAGAGTTCCTACGAGCAGTACTTC. It is translated as CASSYSAQSSYEQYF.